This T cell receptor beta chain was documented in a study of CD8 T cells in ankylosing spondylitis. Study conclusions and caveats: A TCR beta motif made of under 10 highly homologous variants seemed typical of ankylosing spondylitis blood. Clones tied to disease were said to be significantly enriched in matched ankylosing spondylitis synovial fluid. Within peripheral blood, clones linked to disease were CD8+ and relatively rare.

TCRdb reanalysed the 5' RACE reads using MiXCR and keeps one entry per CDR3 protein. Of around 540,000 distinct CDR3 sequences in the sample, roughly 13% were seen once. This clonotype was observed a few times. Its antigen is undetermined. V lost 2 bases to trimming and J lost 7 bases, with 12 bases between them. Germline V lookup: CDR1 MNHEY, CDR2 SMNVEV (reference sequence). This CDR3 is built from 13 residues. This TCR came from a male donor with ankylosing spondylitis. The genes are TRBV27 and TRBJ2-7; D is possibly TRBD1 (5 bases). Sequenced sample: blood, either unsorted or a sorted T cell fraction (not recorded which). CDR3: CASSLRRAGEQYF. DNA for the CDR3: TGTGCCAGCAGTTTACGCAGGGCAGGAGAGCAGTACTTC.